This TCR beta chain was sequenced for a study of T-cell reconstitution after alpha-beta-depleted transplantation in children (dated by TCRdb to 2015 to 2016). About the study as a whole: Using TCR repertoire profiling, the study followed T-cell immune reconstitution in a quantitative way in children after TCRalphabeta/CD19-depleted allogeneic hematopoietic cell transplantation. On the study overall, not on this receptor specifically: Over the following months the frequencies of hyperexpanded clones went down, and after one year T-cell counts and TCRbeta diversity were mostly credited to newly produced T cells. In some patients, the high TCRbeta diversity seen at day 60 was put down to recipient T cells and intrathymic progenitors that had survived conditioning. Apparently early alphabetaT-cell count recovery about two months after transplant reportedly relied on only several hundred rapidly expanded clones derived from non-depleted graft cells.

The treatment or condition label, read with the paper, signifies: allogeneic hematopoietic cell transplantation with graft depleted of TCRalphabeta T cells and CD19 B cells. TCRalphabeta/CD19-depleted allogeneic hematopoietic cell grafts were given to the transplant recipients, all of whom were children. To prepare the library, PCR was applied. The data were produced on an Illumina HiSeq 2500. TCR libraries were prepared with molecular barcoding, using unique molecular identifiers to normalize TCRbeta repertoire quantification. TCRdb reran the public reads through fastp at Q25 and MiXCR, keeping productive beta chains. Records with the same CDR3 protein are collapsed into one entry carrying the most frequent genes and DNA. Recorded for this sample are more than 300,000 distinct CDR3 sequences; around 15% of them occurred a single time. The top ten constitute approximately 44% of the sample. Germline trimming: 3 bases from V, 6 bases from J; junction bases outside gene matches: 8. Spanning cysteine to phenylalanine, the CDR3 consists of 14 amino acids. Of all the DNA, just the CDR3 is kept, 42 bases in frame from base 1. In the germline V gene (reference sequence), CDR1 corresponds to DFQATT and CDR2 to SNEGSKA.

In the case of this clonotype: Its antigen is currently not known. It has no much larger one-base neighbor in the sample; base qualities were not kept.

The TCR was taken from a male patient aged 2 to 10 who had a stem cell transplant for acute lymphoblastic leukemia, so the T cells may come from the graft donor. This receptor chain uses TRBV20-1 and TRBJ2-7, and 10 bases in between align with TRBD1. The source material was PBMCs, mostly from graft donor cells, sampled 360 days after TCRalphabeta/CD19-depleted stem cell transplant. The CDR3 reads as follows: CSARAGTGASEQYF. In nucleotide form, the sequence is TGCAGTGCTAGGGCCGGGACAGGGGCGAGCGAGCAGTACTTC.